Listed below are T cell receptor beta chains from one sample, sequenced in a study of blood T cells in healthy people across ages. TCRdb recomputed calls from the 5' RACE reads with MiXCR, one row per CDR3 protein. Of some 900,000 distinct CDR3 sequences listed, roughly 43% are singletons. Sequencing was carried out using blood. These receptors originate from a man in his thirties or forties in good health. Both conserved end residues are part of each CDR3. The order of the fields is V gene, J gene, clone size, D gene, CDR3 protein, CDR3 DNA. The D gene is left open where the match is weak. Expanded clones get a size class; other rows say once, few or many, or leave the size out.

TRBV25-1	TRBJ1-6	few	.	CASREGNSPLHF	TGTGCCAGCCGGGAGGGAAATTCACCCCTCCACTTT
TRBV27	TRBJ2-3	few	TRBD1	CASSSLDRGRTDTQYF	TGTGCCAGCAGCTCCCTGGACAGGGGACGCACAGATACGCAGTATTTT
TRBV6-2/TRBV6-3	TRBJ2-3	.	.	CASSYSNLAGTDTQYF	TGTGCCAGCAGTTACTCGAACCTAGCAGGGACAGATACGCAGTATTTT
TRBV12-3/TRBV12-4	TRBJ1-6	many	.	CASNLGGTSPLHF	TGTGCCAGCAACCTGGGGGGGACTTCACCCCTCCACTTT
TRBV20-1	TRBJ2-7	.	.	CSAKTPGTIPYEQYF	TGCAGTGCGAAGACCCCCGGGACAATCCCCTACGAGCAGTACTTC
TRBV5-1	TRBJ2-6	.	TRBD2	CASSFPRGAGANVLTF	TGCGCCAGCAGCTTCCCCCGGGGGGCTGGGGCCAACGTCCTGACTTTC
TRBV5-1	TRBJ2-3	.	TRBD2	CASSLFQAGADTQYF	TGCGCCAGCAGCTTGTTCCAAGCGGGGGCAGATACGCAGTATTTT
TRBV5-1	TRBJ2-7	few	TRBD1	CASSLVGTGVYEQYF	TGCGCCAGCAGCTTGGTTGGGACAGGCGTCTACGAGCAGTACTTC
TRBV4-1	TRBJ1-2	.	TRBD1	CASSLGDSPFSHSYTF	TGCGCCAGCAGCCTGGGGGACAGCCCGTTTAGTCATAGCTACACCTTC
TRBV20-1	TRBJ1-2	few	.	CSARQTGRVQYGYTF	TGCAGTGCTAGACAGACCGGAAGGGTACAGTATGGCTACACCTTC
TRBV28	TRBJ1-5	.	.	CTSSAGTVNQPQHF	TGTACCAGCTCAGCGGGGACGGTAAATCAGCCCCAGCATTTT
TRBV4-1	TRBJ2-2	few	.	CASSQGRAGELFF	TGCGCCAGCAGCCAGGGTCGAGCCGGGGAGCTGTTTTTT
TRBV20-1	TRBJ2-1	.	.	CSAASTGLAYNEQFF	TGCAGTGCCGCCAGTACGGGACTGGCCTACAATGAGCAGTTCTTC
TRBV7-8	TRBJ1-5	.	.	CASSVDSYQPQHF	TGTGCCAGCAGCGTGGACAGTTATCAGCCCCAGCATTTT
TRBV7-3	TRBJ2-5	few	TRBD2	CASSLGLAGTFGRETQYF	TGTGCCAGCAGCTTAGGACTAGCGGGGACCTTCGGGCGCGAGACCCAGTACTTC
TRBV6-5	TRBJ1-2	few	.	CASAPWRGYGYTF	TGTGCCAGCGCCCCTTGGAGGGGATATGGCTACACCTTC
TRBV25-1	TRBJ2-7	.	TRBD2	CASSGSGLANYEQYF	TGTGCCAGCAGTGGTTCGGGACTAGCAAACTACGAGCAGTACTTC
TRBV20-1	TRBJ2-5	.	.	CSALGPGVQETQYF	TGCAGTGCTTTGGGGCCGGGTGTCCAAGAGACCCAGTACTTC
TRBV4-1	TRBJ2-3	.	.	CASRNWGRGGGDTQYF	TGCGCCAGCAGAAATTGGGGGCGGGGTGGGGGAGATACGCAGTATTTT
TRBV11-2	TRBJ2-6	.	.	CASTVTGTGANVLTF	TGTGCCAGCACCGTTACAGGGACCGGGGCCAACGTCCTGACTTTC
TRBV20-1	TRBJ1-1	.	.	CSATGEGRTAFF	TGCAGTGCTACAGGGGAGGGAAGGACCGCTTTCTTT
TRBV5-1	TRBJ2-3	.	TRBD1	CASSLGSGTGLLDTQYF	TGCGCCAGCAGCTTGGGCTCCGGGACAGGTTTGTTGGATACGCAGTATTTT